The clone carrying this T cell receptor beta chain was recorded many times. Assembly of TCR beta libraries relied on iRepertoire HTBI primers together with Arm-PCR of CDR3 regions. TCRdb processed the multiplex PCR reads anew with MiXCR; each CDR3 protein has one entry. The sample consists of hundreds of thousands of distinct CDR3 sequences, 13% of them appearing once. Indicated time point: newly diagnosed GD, antithyroid drugs for less than 3 months. Making the TCR library involved RNA that had been extracted from PBMCs. The source of the sample is a study of regulatory T cells in long-lasting Graves disease. The CDR3 extends over 13 amino acids. Trimming at V came to 4 bases and at J to 5 bases, leaving 6 bases not matched to a gene. Germline assignment: CDR1 DFQATT and CDR2 SNEGSKA (reference sequence). This same sample was also part of a study on T cells in Graves' hyperthyroidism and ophthalmopathy.

This receptor was identified in a man aged 25-45 years with Graves disease. The sequencing here drew on peripheral blood mononuclear cells (PBMCs), taken at new diagnosis, from a patient treated with antithyroid drugs. The chain has TRBV20-1 and TRBJ1-1; 8 bases fit TRBD1. CDR3 bases: TGCAGTGCTACTGGACAGGGACAAACTGAAGCTTTCTTT. Translated: CSATGQGQTEAFF.